The T cell receptor (beta chain) described here comes from a study of T cells of healthy individuals. There are a few counts of this clonotype. The CDR3 is 16 amino acids. V lost 0 bases and J 4 bases, leaving 17 bases between the germline ends. Germline lookup yields CDR1 SQVTM and CDR2 ANQGSEA. TCRdb analysed the 5' RACE reads with MiXCR anew, one entry per CDR3 protein. This sample has 65,000 to 90,000 distinct CDR3 sequences, with more than 5% found just once. This chain joins TRBV29-1 and TRBJ2-3, with D possibly matching TRBD1 (5 bases). This TCR came from a female donor in good health. This chain's CDR3 is CSVEDRLWTSSDTQYF. Written as DNA, the CDR3 is TGCAGCGTTGAAGATCGGTTGTGGACATCGTCAGATACGCAGTATTTT.